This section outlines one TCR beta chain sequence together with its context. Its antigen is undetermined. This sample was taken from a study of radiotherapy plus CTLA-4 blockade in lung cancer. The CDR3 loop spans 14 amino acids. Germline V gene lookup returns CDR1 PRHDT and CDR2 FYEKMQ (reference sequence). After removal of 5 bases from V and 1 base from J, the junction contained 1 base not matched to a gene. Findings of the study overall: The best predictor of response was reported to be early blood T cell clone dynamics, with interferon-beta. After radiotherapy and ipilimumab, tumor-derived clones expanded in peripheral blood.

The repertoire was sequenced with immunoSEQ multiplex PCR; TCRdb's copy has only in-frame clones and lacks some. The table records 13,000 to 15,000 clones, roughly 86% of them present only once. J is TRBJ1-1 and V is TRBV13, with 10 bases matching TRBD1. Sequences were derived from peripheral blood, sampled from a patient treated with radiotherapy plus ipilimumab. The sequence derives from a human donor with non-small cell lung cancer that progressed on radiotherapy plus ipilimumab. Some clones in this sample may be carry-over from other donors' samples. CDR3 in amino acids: CASSDRGRNTEAFF. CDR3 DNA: TGTGCCAGCAGCGACAGGGGGCGGAACACTGAAGCTTTCTTT.